The clone carrying this T cell receptor (beta chain) was observed a single time. Trimming removed 5 bases at V and 0 bases at J, with 14 bases between. The CDR3 runs 17 residues. Per germline, CDR1 SNHLY and CDR2 FYNNEI. This sample was taken from a study of blood T cell repertoires in COVID-19. Study at large: Acute and convalescent COVID-19 specimens originated in the United States, Italy and Spain. T cells, B-cell-depleted T cells, or PBMCs supplied cDNA or gDNA.

As handled by the study authors: Amplified reference gene primers provided the basis for estimating nucleated cell counts. Measured with immunoSEQ multiplex PCR; TCRdb has only the in-frame clones, and not every one. Clone size and V and J calls were adopted from that table, with D and trimming inferred from the DNA. The data hold 290,000 or so clones, with approximately 86% observed a single time. V gene TRBV2 combines with J gene TRBJ2-6, with D possibly TRBD1 on 5 matching bases. The clonotype comes from a woman younger than 30 who had recovered from COVID-19. The sample consisted of PBMCs or T cells enriched from blood (not recorded which). The CDR3, as DNA: TGTGCCAGCAGTTACAGGCCTAATTACTCTGGGGCCAACGTCCTGACTTTC. This encodes CASSYRPNYSGANVLTF.